This T cell receptor beta chain was captured in a study of T cells in Graves' hyperthyroidism and ophthalmopathy. Looking at the study overall: Peripheral blood specimens were obtained at initial diagnosis, prior to any treatment. Study-wide points: Separation of ophthalmopathy from stable hyperthyroidism was achieved by a 13 V-J model.

RNA transcripts yielded amplified TCR beta CDR3 regions. First-round RT-PCR of the TCR CDR3 relied on the HTBI primer set. TCRdb ran MiXCR on the multiplex PCR reads and lists one entry per CDR3 protein. The data show about 350,000 distinct CDR3 sequences, 15% seen once. To note about this clonotype: Its matching antigen is unknown.

CDR3 length equals 14 residues. With V trimmed by 4 bases and J by 5 bases, 4 bases remained unmatched. The germline CDR1 and CDR2 sequences are LGHNT and FRNRAP. A Clinical Activity Score of at least 3, a NOSPECS grade of at least 4 and a duration under 3 months were recorded in the ophthalmopathy patients. Diagnoses used clinical symptoms, serum thyroxine and TRAb, thyroid ultrasound and orbital computed tomography. The sequence was obtained from a woman aged 60-75 years with Graves' ophthalmopathy. The chain employs TRBV12-5 and TRBJ2-4, with 8 bases lining up with TRBD1. Sequencing used blood. The CDR3 DNA sequence: TGTGCTAGTGGTTCAGGGGGCTGGGAAAACATTCAGTACTTC. It specifies CASGSGGWENIQYF.